This T cell receptor beta chain was captured by sequencing in a study of blood T cells in healthy people across ages (dated by TCRdb to the mid-2010s). General notes on the study: In model experiments, roughly one uniquely barcoded TCR beta cDNA molecule per two T cells was captured by template switching. To avoid experimental bias, donors of different ages were spread randomly across the sequencing lanes. To track age-related changes in TCR beta repertoire diversity, the study relied on deep sequencing normalized with unique cDNA molecular identifiers. For two donors (one aged 18 to 29 and one aged 80 or older), the study analyzed two additional independent replicas of 1 million unique cDNA reads from the same blood draw. The donors were divided into four age groups: young (average about 16 years), middle-aged (about 40), aged (approximately 62) and long-lived (more than 75). Overall study results and their limits: Observed TCR beta diversity per million T cells fell roughly linearly with age, and a significant reduction was already apparent by age roughly 40. Because profiling used bulk unsorted PBMCs, naive and antigen-experienced compartments could not be compared conclusively. Because the CMV infection status of the donors was unknown, age-related changes in expanded clonotypes may potentially have been confounded. The percentage of naive T cells measured by flow cytometry correlated strongly with observed TCR beta diversity. Compared with the aged group, more naive CD4+ T cells, fewer expanded clones and increased TCR diversity were shown by the long-lived group, suggesting age selection. Estimates of total diversity from one million sequenced T cells were regarded as lower bounds and underestimates.

The germline V gene sets CDR1 to SGHTA and CDR2 to FQGNSA. V trim: 3 bases; J trim: 1 base; unmatched bases: 4. The CDR3 contains 15 residues, cysteine and phenylalanine counted. The CDR3 DNA has 45 bases and is translated from base 1. This clonotype was observed many times. Its specific antigen is unknown. There are no base qualities to consult, and no much larger clone falls within one base. The library was prepared using 5' RACE. The sample was run on an Illumina HiSeq 2500. A second PCR of 7 to 11 cycles was performed with a sample-barcoded 5' primer and a J-beta primer mix. Each TCR beta cDNA molecule received a unique molecular identifier from a template-switch 5' adaptor carrying 12 random nucleotides. At least 3 million CDR3-containing paired-end reads were obtained from each sample. The Mint cDNA synthesis kit, primed by a TRBC-specific oligonucleotide, was used to synthesize first-strand cDNA from all RNA. All cDNA was treated with uracil-DNA glycosylase and then went through a first 18-cycle PCR with the universal primers M1SS and BC2_uni_R. The study's own analysis went as follows. For normalization, 1 million high-quality reads, each with a distinct molecular identifier, were randomly selected from each sample. Reads with shared molecular identifiers were discarded instead of being binned into consensus sequences. CDR3 identification, clonotype clustering and error correction used MiTCR with a Q25 quality threshold and the strictest error-elimination algorithm. A nonparametric unseen species model with Euler transformation was used to estimate lower-bound total TCR beta diversity. TCRdb redid the processing of the public reads, applying fastp at Q25 and MiXCR, and retained in-frame beta chains. Each entry is one CDR3 protein sequence, shown with its most common DNA and genes. The authors' filters were not applied to this entry. Within this sample are about 670,000 distinct CDR3 sequences, with 40% to 50% of them counted one time only. The ten largest account for around 30% of the sample.

Donors were roughly 40 systemically healthy Caucasian individuals from Russia aged about 6 to 100 years. Around 9.9 milliliters of peripheral blood were collected from each donor into EDTA-treated Vacutainer tubes. Ficoll-Paque density-gradient centrifugation was used to isolate PBMCs, with at least 7 million per sample. Trizol reagent was used to extract total RNA from PBMCs, with at least 5.5 micrograms per sample. For every donor, an aliquot of PBMCs went through flow cytometry to measure the percentages of naive CD45RAhigh/CD27high T cells. The rearrangement joined TRBV7-2 to TRBJ2-7, with 9 bases aligning to TRBD1. The sequencing sample was made of blood. This sequence was found in a man older than 75 in good health. DNA sequence: TGTGCCAGCAGCTTCTCCGGGACAGGGTCCTACGAGCAGTACTTC. Translated, it gives CASSFSGTGSYEQYF.